One and the same sample provided the 6 T cell receptor beta chains below, sequenced in a study of a mutant IDH1 vaccine in newly diagnosed glioma listed by TCRdb under 2021. Interpreted using the paper, the time point label stands for: week 35, safety follow-up. Every vaccine dose consisted of 300 ug of a 20-mer mutant IDH1 peptide in Montanide, administered subcutaneously together with topical imiquimod. These TCRs are of unknown antigen specificity. The library was prepared using the immunoSEQ multiplex PCR assay. TCRdb holds this immuneACCESS table with in-frame rearrangements only. Some clones are missing; in checked studies, unresolved V genes explain under half, and the rest has no known cause. Present in this sample are some 48,000 clones, 75% to 85% of which were seen just once. The ten biggest clones cover more than 10% of the sample. The source material was PBMCs, sampled from a glioma patient whose treatment included an IDH1 peptide vaccine. The origin of the receptors is a man aged 40-49 years with glioma.

The rearrangement joins TRBV5-6 to TRBJ2-5; 8 bases fit TRBD1. V lost 0 bases and J lost 1; bases outside the gene matches: 5. This CDR3 spans 16 amino acids. Germline V CDR1 and CDR2: SGHDT, YYEEEE. CDR3 residues: CASSLVSGGFQETQYF. CDR3 sequence (DNA): TGTGCCAGCAGCTTGGTTTCAGGGGGCTTCCAAGAGACCCAGTACTTC.

The V and J genes are TRBV12-5 and TRBJ2-1; 8 bases are shared with TRBD2. The germline V gene encodes CDR1 LGHNT and CDR2 FRNRAP. This CDR3 spans 17 amino acids. With 1 base clipped from V and 3 bases from J, the junction kept 8 bases outside the gene matches. This chain's CDR3 is CASGLEPMAGGYNEQFF. CDR3 DNA sequence: TGTGCTAGTGGTTTGGAACCCATGGCGGGGGGCTACAATGAGCAGTTCTTC.

CDR3 sequence: CASSLEEGSYEQYF. DNA of the CDR3: TGTGCCAGCAGCTTAGAAGAGGGCTCCTACGAGCAGTACTTC. The rearrangement uses TRBV7-9 and TRBJ2-7; possible D gene TRBD2, 5 bases. V shed 1 base and J shed 0 bases, with 7 bases lying between them. This CDR3 comprises 14 residues. The germline gives CDR1 SEHNR, CDR2 FQNEAQ (reference sequence).

This chain joins TRBV6-4 and TRBJ2-3; 7 bases are shared with TRBD2. This CDR3 is built from 15 residues. The germline CDR1 and CDR2 sequences are MRHNA and SNTAGT. Losses at the gene ends were 2 bases for V and 2 bases for J; bases not matched to a gene: 4. CDR3 sequence (DNA): TGTGCCAGCAGTGACGATGCGGGAGACACAGATACGCAGTATTTT. This codes for CASSDDAGDTDTQYF.

The rearrangement uses TRBV5-5 and TRBJ1-5; perhaps TRBD1 as D (5 bases). Trimming left V 2 bases short and J 0 bases short, with 15 bases between. The length of the CDR3 is 17 residues. Germline V gene lookup returns CDR1 SGHKS and CDR2 YYEKEE (reference sequence). This CDR3 is CASSLGTELYSNQPQHF. CDR3 sequence (DNA): TGTGCCAGCAGCTTAGGGACTGAACTATATAGCAATCAGCCCCAGCATTTT.

The CDR3 loop reads CASSPGTGIQPQHF. In DNA form, the CDR3 reads TGCGCCAGCAGTCCCGGGACAGGGATCCAGCCCCAGCATTTT. The rearrangement joins TRBV5-1 to TRBJ1-5; 9 bases line up with TRBD1. Germline V lookup: CDR1 SGHRS, CDR2 YFSETQ. With 5 bases clipped from V and 7 bases from J, the junction kept 7 bases outside the gene matches. There are 14 residues in the CDR3.